Listed below are T cell receptor beta chains from one sample, sequenced in a study of T-cell reconstitution after alpha-beta-depleted transplantation in children. TCRdb re-derived calls from the PCR reads in MiXCR, one entry per CDR3 protein. Found here are 400,000 to 450,000 distinct CDR3 sequences, roughly two fifths of them singletons; the top ten hold about 30%. The specimen comprised PBMCs, sampled before TCRalphabeta/CD19-depleted stem cell transplant. The receptors originated from a girl aged 2 to 10 with aplastic anemia, due to receive a stem cell transplant. CDR3s include the opening cysteine and the closing phenylalanine or tryptophan. Fields, in order: D gene, J gene, clone size, V gene, CDR3 protein, CDR3 DNA. The D gene is left open where the match is weak. Only some rows state a clone size, as once, few, many or a class for expanded clones.

D gene: TRBD2; J gene: TRBJ2-1; clone size: many; V gene: TRBV20-1; CDR3 protein: CSARGTASGRVVEQFF; CDR3 DNA: TGCAGTGCTAGAGGCACGGCTAGCGGGAGGGTGGTTGAGCAGTTCTTC
D gene: .; J gene: TRBJ2-7; clone size: .; V gene: TRBV6-1; CDR3 protein: CASREMIGTYEQYF; CDR3 DNA: TGTGCCAGCAGGGAGATGATTGGAACGTACGAGCAGTACTTC
D gene: .; J gene: TRBJ2-5; clone size: few; V gene: TRBV27; CDR3 protein: CASSLSSRFAQYF; CDR3 DNA: TGTGCCAGCAGTTTATCTTCGCGTTTTGCCCAGTACTTC
D gene: .; J gene: TRBJ2-1; clone size: .; V gene: TRBV20-1; CDR3 protein: CSRPTSNRNEQFF; CDR3 DNA: TGCAGTCGACCGACTAGTAATAGGAATGAGCAGTTCTTC
D gene: TRBD2; J gene: TRBJ2-3; clone size: many; V gene: TRBV20-1; CDR3 protein: CGGTSGRVGTDTQYF; CDR3 DNA: TGCGGGGGGACTAGCGGGAGAGTTGGCACAGATACGCAGTATTTT
D gene: .; J gene: TRBJ2-1; clone size: .; V gene: TRBV29-1; CDR3 protein: CSVARDLTYNEQFF; CDR3 DNA: TGCAGCGTAGCTCGGGACTTAACCTACAATGAGCAGTTCTTC
D gene: .; J gene: TRBJ1-2; clone size: .; V gene: TRBV20-1; CDR3 protein: CSASHRALGSYTF; CDR3 DNA: TGCAGTGCTAGCCACCGGGCCCTAGGGAGCTACACCTTC
D gene: TRBD2; J gene: TRBJ2-2; clone size: .; V gene: TRBV11-1; CDR3 protein: CASSLEREYRTGELFF; CDR3 DNA: TGTGCCAGCAGCTTAGAGCGGGAGTACCGCACCGGGGAGCTGTTTTTT
D gene: .; J gene: TRBJ1-1; clone size: .; V gene: TRBV6-1; CDR3 protein: CASTQAGSTEAFF; CDR3 DNA: TGTGCCAGCACCCAAGCGGGGTCCACTGAAGCTTTCTTT
D gene: TRBD2; J gene: TRBJ2-7; clone size: many; V gene: TRBV27; CDR3 protein: CASSLEGGRPPLDEQYF; CDR3 DNA: TGTGCCAGCAGTTTAGAAGGCGGGAGGCCCCCTTTGGACGAGCAGTACTTC
D gene: .; J gene: TRBJ2-3; clone size: .; V gene: TRBV5-4; CDR3 protein: CASTSVPSTDTQYF; CDR3 DNA: TGTGCCAGCACCTCGGTCCCCAGCACAGATACGCAGTATTTT
D gene: .; J gene: TRBJ2-2; clone size: .; V gene: TRBV12-3/TRBV12-4; CDR3 protein: CASSYRMGTGELFF; CDR3 DNA: TGTGCCAGCAGTTACCGAATGGGCACCGGGGAGCTGTTTTTT
D gene: .; J gene: TRBJ2-6; clone size: .; V gene: TRBV6-5; CDR3 protein: CASSYRLSSYSGANVLTF; CDR3 DNA: TGTGCCAGCAGTTATCGTCTGTCGTCCTACTCTGGGGCCAACGTCCTGACTTTC
D gene: .; J gene: TRBJ2-3; clone size: .; V gene: TRBV5-1; CDR3 protein: CASSALGEPTDTQYF; CDR3 DNA: TGCGCCAGCAGCGCCCTCGGGGAGCCCACAGATACGCAGTATTTT
D gene: TRBD2; J gene: TRBJ2-3; clone size: few; V gene: TRBV4-3; CDR3 protein: CASSQVNPSGTDTQYF; CDR3 DNA: TGCGCCAGCAGCCAAGTTAACCCTAGCGGTACAGATACGCAGTATTTT
D gene: .; J gene: TRBJ1-6; clone size: .; V gene: TRBV7-9; CDR3 protein: CASSLDNYNSPLHF; CDR3 DNA: TGTGCCAGCAGCTTGGATAATTATAATTCACCCCTCCACTTT
D gene: TRBD1; J gene: TRBJ2-5; clone size: few; V gene: TRBV12-3/TRBV12-4; CDR3 protein: CASSLGIGQVQETQYF; CDR3 DNA: TGTGCCAGCAGTCTTGGAATCGGACAGGTCCAAGAGACCCAGTACTTC
D gene: .; J gene: TRBJ2-1; clone size: .; V gene: TRBV4-1; CDR3 protein: CASSQEGARTYNEQFF; CDR3 DNA: TGCGCCAGCAGCCAAGAAGGGGCCCGAACCTACAATGAGCAGTTCTTC
D gene: TRBD1; J gene: TRBJ2-7; clone size: .; V gene: TRBV3-1; CDR3 protein: CASSPQGAASYEQYF; CDR3 DNA: TGTGCCAGCAGCCCCCAGGGGGCTGCCTCCTACGAGCAGTACTTC
D gene: .; J gene: TRBJ2-1; clone size: .; V gene: TRBV6-2/TRBV6-3; CDR3 protein: CASSRIYNEQFF; CDR3 DNA: TGTGCCAGCAGTCGGATCTACAATGAGCAGTTCTTC
D gene: .; J gene: TRBJ2-1; clone size: .; V gene: TRBV3-1; CDR3 protein: CASSQDGPGYEQFF; CDR3 DNA: TGTGCCAGCAGCCAAGATGGTCCCGGGTATGAGCAGTTCTTC